What follows are 2 T cell receptor beta chains derived from one specimen sequenced in a study of blood T cells in healthy people across ages. Primers used in a second PCR of roughly 6 to 11 cycles were a sample-barcoded 5' primer and a J-beta primer mix. TCRdb re-called the 5' RACE reads through MiXCR, storing one row per CDR3 protein. This sample carries about 800,000 distinct CDR3 sequences, roughly 25% of them seen once, and the ten largest clones take 3.7%. These sequences were also reported in another study, on T cells of mothers and their children.

Material for sequencing was blood. The receptor set was obtained from a boy younger than 18 in good health.

This clonotype was detected once. The rearrangement joins TRBV5-1 to TRBJ2-1; TRBD2 aligns across 10 bases. V dropped 0 bases and J dropped 6; count of bases not matched to a gene: 6. The CDR3 length is 16 residues. Germline values: CDR1 SGHRS, CDR2 YFSETQ. This chain's CDR3 is CASSLESSGRSNEQFF. Here the CDR3 DNA reads TGCGCCAGCAGCTTGGAATCTAGCGGGAGATCCAATGAGCAGTTCTTC.

In its sample, this clonotype was seen a few times. The chain couples TRBV6-5 to TRBJ2-7, with 8 bases identical to TRBD2. This CDR3 has 14 amino acids. Per the germline V gene, CDR1 is MNHEY and CDR2 is SVGAGI. The V and J ends lost 6 bases and 3 bases, in that order; junction bases with no gene match: 7. CDR3 sequence (DNA): TGTGCCAGCAGACGAAGCGGGAGAGTCTACGAGCAGTACTTC. This sequence encodes CASRRSGRVYEQYF.